The 10 T cell receptor beta chains reported below all come from one sample, sequenced in a study of control samples from healthy donors and cancer patients. Measured with immunoSEQ multiplex PCR; TCRdb has only the in-frame clones, and not every one. The repertoire holds roughly 58,000 clones, around 87% seen once, with 10% to 15% in the top ten. Sequenced material: PBMCs. The receptors derive from a woman aged 55-69 years with lung cancer.

The chain uses TRBV18 and TRBJ2-1, with no clear D. Germline loops: CDR1 KGHSH, CDR2 LQKENI. The CDR3 consists of 13 residues. V was trimmed by 3 bases and J by 4 bases, leaving 7 bases between them. CDR3 region: CASSPEQYNEQFF. The CDR3 nucleotides are TGTGCCAGCTCACCGGAACAGTACAATGAGCAGTTCTTC.

The chain links TRBV30 to TRBJ1-6, with 9 nucleotides matching TRBD1. CDR3 length: 15 amino acids. Germline V CDR1 and CDR2: GTSNPN, SVGIG (reference sequence). V was clipped by 1 base and J by 4 bases; unmatched bases: 2. The DNA for the CDR3 is TGTGCCTGGAGTGACGGACAGGGGTATAATTCACCCCTCCACTTT. Translating it yields CAWSDGQGYNSPLHF.

V is TRBV12-5 and J is TRBJ1-4; TRBD1 matches 7 bases. Germline V gene sequence: CDR1 LGHNT, CDR2 FRNRAP. The CDR3 contains 13 residues. The V and J ends lost 6 bases and 7 bases, in that order; junction bases with no gene match: 5. The CDR3 loop is CASGWTGLEKLFF. CDR3 in DNA: TGTGCTAGTGGCTGGACAGGTCTTGAAAAACTGTTTTTT.

This clone showed up just once. This sequence joins TRBV12-3 or TRBV12-4 and TRBJ1-2; D gene ambiguous. CDR3 length equals 12 residues. Trimming cost V 0 bases and J 4 bases, with 3 bases left between them. For the CDR3, the DNA is TGTGCCAGCAGTTTAGCAGGCTATGGCTACACCTTC. It yields the protein CASSLAGYGYTF.

The rearrangement links TRBV30 to TRBJ2-1, with TRBD2 as a possible D gene (6 bases). V was pared by 3 bases and J by 2 bases, with 11 bases between. The CDR3 has 14 residues. Germline assignment: CDR1 GTSNPN and CDR2 SVGIG (reference sequence). In nucleotides, the CDR3 is TGTGCCTGGAGCGGCGGGGTTCCCTACAATGAGCAGTTCTTC. Residues: CAWSGGVPYNEQFF.

The chain couples TRBV11-1 to TRBJ2-5; D tentatively reads TRBD1 or TRBD2 (5 bases each). Germline V gene data show CDR1 as SGHAT and CDR2 as FQDESV (reference sequence). The V end lost 4 bases, the J end lost 5 bases, and 11 bases lay between the germline ends. CDR3 length: 13 amino acids. CDR3 nucleotides: TGTGCCAGCAGCTCCGGGGCGGTGGAGACCCAGTACTTC. Its protein is CASSSGAVETQYF.

The chain recombines TRBV7-9 with TRBJ2-7; TRBD1 aligns across 8 bases. Germline values: CDR1 SEHNR, CDR2 FQNEAQ (reference sequence). V was pared by 5 bases and J by 3 bases, with 6 bases of the junction left unmatched. The CDR3 consists of 14 residues. The CDR3 DNA is TGTGCCAGCAGCGCTAGTGGGACAGGCTACGAGCAGTACTTC. Its protein product is CASSASGTGYEQYF.

The rearrangement joins TRBV4-2 to TRBJ2-5, with TRBD1 matching over 10 bases. The CDR3 consists of 17 residues. Germline values: CDR1 LGHNA, CDR2 YNFKEQ. V shed 3 bases, J shed 5 bases, and the junction held 12 bases outside the gene matches. For the CDR3, the DNA is TGTGCCAGCAGCCACCCAAGGGGTGGGACAGGGGTCGAGACCCAGTACTTC. It is translated as CASSHPRGGTGVETQYF.

The chain couples TRBV6-5 to TRBJ1-1; a weak D match, TRBD1 (6 bases). Germline-derived CDR1 and CDR2 are MNHEY and SVGAGI. V was pared by 5 bases and J by 11 bases, with 18 bases between. CDR3 size: 13 residues. CDR3 loop: CASSIGQGGRAFF. Written as DNA, the CDR3 is TGTGCCAGCAGTATAGGACAAGGGGGAAGGGCTTTCTTT.

This clone was detected only once. The CDR3 DNA is TGTGCCAGCAGCCCGACAACACTCAATGAGCAGTTCTTC. This codes for CASSPTTLNEQFF. The genes are TRBV5-6 and TRBJ2-1; no reliable D call. Per the germline V gene, CDR1 is SGHDT and CDR2 is YYEEEE. The germline V and J ends were trimmed by 4 bases and 6 bases, with 11 bases remaining between them. The CDR3 is 13 residues long.